Listed below are T cell receptor beta chains from one sample, sequenced in a study of sequential checkpoint blockade in melanoma. The table came from immunoSEQ multiplex PCR; TCRdb's copy has only in-frame clones and leaves some out. The table shows 11,000 to 15,000 clones, with about 78% occurring only once. This material consisted of CD8+ T cells sorted from blood (inferred from file names), taken from a patient given nivolumab and ipilimumab in sequence. The source is a human donor with melanoma. Each CDR3 is given with its conserved first and last residue. D genes are given only for firm matches. Size tells how often a clone was seen (once, few, many) or the class of an expanded clone, and some rows leave it out.

. | TRBJ2-7 | TRBV14 | TRBD1 | CASSHPPGTGYSYEQYF | TGTGCCAGCAGCCACCCTCCAGGGACAGGGTACTCCTACGAGCAGTACTTC
. | TRBJ2-5 | TRBV7-2 | TRBD1 | CASREQGRETQYF | TGTGCCAGCAGGGAACAGGGGCGGGAGACCCAGTACTTC
. | TRBJ2-1 | TRBV13 | TRBD1 | CASSLGVRTGPKGEQFF | TGTGCCAGCAGCTTAGGGGTACGGACAGGGCCTAAAGGTGAGCAGTTCTTC
. | TRBJ2-5 | TRBV4-1 | TRBD1 | CASRGQGGETQYF | TGCGCCAGCCGGGGACAGGGGGGCGAGACCCAGTACTTC
. | TRBJ2-3 | TRBV11-2 | . | CASSFVSDTQYF | TGTGCCAGCAGCTTCGTTTCAGATACGCAGTATTTT
. | TRBJ2-1 | TRBV4-1 | TRBD2 | CASSQEGLAGSYNEQFF | TGCGCCAGCAGCCAAGAGGGGCTAGCGGGGTCCTACAATGAGCAGTTCTTC
. | TRBJ2-5 | TRBV7-9 | TRBD2 | CASSPGTSGRDEETQYF | TGTGCCAGCAGCCCCGGGACTAGCGGGAGGGATGAAGAGACCCAGTACTTC
. | TRBJ1-5 | TRBV4-2 | . | CASSHRQENQPQHF | TGTGCCAGCAGCCACAGACAGGAGAATCAGCCCCAGCATTTT
. | TRBJ2-5 | TRBV15 | . | CATSRSTPGLETQYF | TGTGCCACCAGCAGGTCCACTCCCGGGTTGGAGACCCAGTACTTC
. | TRBJ1-5 | TRBV6-1 | TRBD1 | CASSEFRDRGFNQPQHF | TGTGCCAGCAGTGAGTTCCGGGACAGGGGTTTCAATCAGCCCCAGCATTTT
. | TRBJ1-3 | TRBV6-6 | . | CASRLQGNTIYF | TGTGCCAGCAGACTACAGGGTAACACCATATATTTT
. | TRBJ2-2 | TRBV7-8 | . | CASSLEVRGEELFF | TGTGCCAGCAGCTTAGAAGTTCGCGGAGAGGAGCTGTTTTTT
. | TRBJ2-1 | TRBV7-9 | TRBD1 | CASSQGQNNEQFF | TGTGCCAGCAGCCAGGGACAGAACAATGAGCAGTTCTTC
. | TRBJ2-5 | TRBV7-8 | . | CASSLARAAGKKETQYF | TGTGCCAGCAGCTTAGCGCGGGCAGCCGGGAAGAAAGAGACCCAGTACTTC
once | TRBJ2-7 | TRBV7-2 | . | CASSTGWEVNSYEQYF | TGTGCCAGCAGCACGGGATGGGAAGTGAACTCCTACGAGCAGTACTTC
. | TRBJ1-1 | TRBV11-3 | . | CASSLAVNHRVSPTEAFF | TGTGCCAGCAGCTTAGCAGTGAACCACAGGGTTTCCCCCACTGAAGCTTTCTTT
few | TRBJ2-2 | TRBV6-1 | . | CASSFGLENTGELFF | TGTGCCAGCAGTTTCGGACTGGAGAACACCGGGGAGCTGTTTTTT
once | TRBJ2-7 | TRBV13 | TRBD1 | CASSLQDRDEQYF | TGTGCCAGCAGCTTACAGGACAGGGACGAGCAGTACTTC
. | TRBJ1-1 | TRBV9 | TRBD1 | CASSSGQGFDTEAFF | TGTGCCAGCAGCTCGGGACAGGGGTTTGACACTGAAGCTTTCTTT
. | TRBJ2-5 | TRBV27 | TRBD2 | CASSPQTSGRLETQYF | TGTGCCAGCAGTCCCCAGACTAGCGGGAGGCTAGAGACCCAGTACTTC
. | TRBJ1-1 | TRBV4-3 | . | CASSQVTGSTEAFF | TGCGCCAGCAGCCAGGTTACAGGGTCCACTGAAGCTTTCTTT
. | TRBJ2-7 | TRBV9 | . | CASSVVGGGEQYF | TGTGCCAGCAGCGTAGTGGGGGGAGGCGAGCAGTACTTC
. | TRBJ2-1 | TRBV4-1 | TRBD2 | CASSHDLKGGLDEQFF | TGCGCCAGCAGCCACGATTTAAAGGGAGGGCTGGATGAGCAGTTCTTC
few | TRBJ1-1 | TRBV5-8 | TRBD1 | CASSLQGGTEAFF | TGTGCCAGCAGCTTGCAGGGGGGCACTGAAGCTTTCTTT
. | TRBJ1-1 | TRBV27 | . | CASYSNPPTDTEAFF | TGTGCCAGCTATTCGAATCCCCCAACGGACACTGAAGCTTTCTTT
. | TRBJ1-2 | TRBV27 | TRBD1 | CASSPGQGIVYGYTF | TGTGCCAGCAGCCCTGGACAGGGAATCGTCTATGGCTACACCTTC
. | TRBJ1-2 | TRBV10-2 | TRBD1 | CASSESTGYGYTF | TGCGCCAGCAGTGAGTCGACAGGGTATGGCTACACCTTC
medium-sized | TRBJ2-7 | TRBV4-3 | . | CASSQGAGSGDEQYF | TGCGCCAGCAGCCAAGGGGCCGGGTCCGGGGACGAGCAGTACTTC
. | TRBJ1-2 | TRBV27 | TRBD1 | CASRLGTGVYGYTF | TGTGCCAGCCGCTTGGGGACAGGTGTCTATGGCTACACCTTC
. | TRBJ1-2 | TRBV15 | . | CATSRDLGALRHTF | TGTGCCACCAGCAGAGATCTAGGGGCTCTAAGGCATACCTTC
once | TRBJ2-7 | TRBV7-2 | TRBD2 | CASSFSSGSSYEQYF | TGTGCCAGCAGCTTCTCTAGCGGCAGCTCCTACGAGCAGTACTTC
few | TRBJ2-1 | TRBV16 | . | CASSLVVNEQFF | TGTGCCAGCAGCCTCGTAGTGAATGAGCAGTTCTTC
. | TRBJ2-7 | TRBV27 | TRBD2 | CASSSSPTSWSSYEQYF | TGTGCCAGCAGTTCAAGCCCGACTAGCTGGAGCTCCTACGAGCAGTACTTC
once | TRBJ1-1 | TRBV6-5 | . | CASPRGSKTEAFF | TGTGCCAGCCCTAGGGGTTCGAAGACTGAAGCTTTCTTT
. | TRBJ2-1 | TRBV7-9 | TRBD2 | CASSLRRGGLDEQFF | TGTGCCAGCAGCTTAAGGCGGGGGGGCTTAGATGAGCAGTTCTTC
few | TRBJ2-1 | TRBV13 | . | CASSGSYNEQFF | TGTGCCAGCAGTGGCAGCTACAATGAGCAGTTCTTC
. | TRBJ2-7 | TRBV7-6 | TRBD1 | CASSLGGTGLGYEQYF | TGTGCCAGCAGCTTAGGGGGGACAGGGTTGGGCTACGAGCAGTACTTC
few | TRBJ2-7 | TRBV6-5 | TRBD2 | CASRAELAGLYEQYF | TGTGCCAGCAGAGCGGAACTAGCGGGTCTCTACGAGCAGTACTTC
few | TRBJ1-3 | TRBV21-1 | . | CASSNLGPGEGTGNTIYF | TGTGCCAGCAGCAATTTGGGACCTGGGGAGGGTACTGGAAACACCATATATTTT
. | TRBJ1-1 | TRBV5-1 | TRBD1 | CASSFGTGHFF | TGCGCCAGCAGCTTCGGGACAGGCCACTTCTTT
. | TRBJ2-3 | TRBV2 | TRBD2 | CASSEAGTSGGLTDTQYF | TGTGCCAGCAGTGAAGCCGGGACTAGCGGGGGCCTCACAGATACGCAGTATTTT